One sample yielded the 15 T cell receptor beta chains listed below, sequenced in a study of shared clonotypes between healthy human individuals. The table came from immunoSEQ multiplex PCR; TCRdb's copy has only in-frame clones and leaves some out. The profile shows about 980,000 clones, roughly 72% of them singletons. The specimen sequenced was memory CD4+ T cells sorted from blood. Indicated subset: CD45RA-negative fraction. Source of these receptors: a man between 18 and 29 years old in good health.

The rearrangement uses TRBV18 and TRBJ2-6; unclear D gene. Germline V gene data show CDR1 as KGHSH and CDR2 as LQKENI. This CDR3 is 17 amino acids long. V lost 4 bases to trimming and J lost 4 bases, with 17 bases between them. CDR3 coding DNA: TGTGCCAGCTCACGCGTTCCGGGCGCTGAGGGGGCCAACGTCCTGACTTTC. It encodes CASSRVPGAEGANVLTF. The whole variable domain, remainder taken from reference TRBV18 and TRBJ2-6, is NAGVMQNPRHLVRRRGQEARLRCSPMKGHSHVYWYRQLPEEGLKFMVYLQKENIIDESGMPKERFSAEFPKEGPSILRIQQVVRGDSAAYFCASSRVPGAEGANVLTFGAGSRLTVL.

The sample holds a few counts of this clone. The rearrangement uses TRBV10-1 and TRBJ2-7; no definite D call. V was cut by 3 bases and J by 7 bases, with 10 bases left in between. The CDR3 has 12 amino acids. Looked up from germline, CDR1 is WNHNN and CDR2 is SYGVQD (reference sequence). Here the CDR3 DNA reads TGCGCCAGCAGTGATAGTAGGTGGGAGCAGTACTTC. This encodes CASSDSRWEQYF.

The genes are TRBV30 and TRBJ2-7, with 7 bases fitting TRBD1. Losses at the gene ends were 5 bases for V and 8 bases for J; bases not matched to a gene: 15. The V gene's germline CDR1 is GTSNPN and CDR2 SVGIG (reference sequence). CDR3 length: 14 amino acids. The CDR3 DNA follows: TGTGCCTGGGGGGCAGGAACAGGGGATATGAAGCAGTACTTC. Its protein is CAWGAGTGDMKQYF. Full variable domain (outside the CDR3, taken from reference TRBV30 and TRBJ2-7): SQTIHQWPATLVQPVGSPLSLECTVEGTSNPNLYWYRQAAGRGLQLLFYSVGIGQISSEVPQNLSASRPQDRQFILSSKKLLLSDSGFYLCAWGAGTGDMKQYFGPGTRLTVT.

CDR3 bases: TGTGCCAGCTCCCCCGCCGGGTTAACAGATACGCAGTATTTT. Protein: CASSPAGLTDTQYF. V is TRBV18 and J is TRBJ2-3; D unclear. Per the germline V gene, CDR1 is KGHSH and CDR2 is LQKENI. V gave up 6 bases and J gave up 3 bases, with 13 bases separating them. The CDR3 extends over 14 amino acids.

This clone has just one count. This chain links TRBV2 with TRBJ1-4; tentatively, D is TRBD1 (5 bases). Deletions cut 2 bases from V and 7 bases from J, with 8 bases between. The germline CDR1 and CDR2 sequences are SNHLY and FYNNEI. The CDR3 consists of 13 residues. CDR3 in DNA: TGTGCCAGCAGTGAACAGGGCACTGAAAAACTGTTTTTT. Protein product: CASSEQGTEKLFF.

V gene TRBV4-1 combines with J gene TRBJ2-3, with a weak D call TRBD2 (5 bases). The length of the CDR3 is 15 residues. The germline CDR1 and CDR2 sequences are MGHRA and YSYEKL. The V gene lost 4 bases and the J gene lost 5 bases, with 16 bases spanning the gap. CDR3 coding DNA: TGCGCCAGCAGCCCGCACGCCCAAGAGGGAGATACGCAGTATTTT. Residues: CASSPHAQEGDTQYF.

The J gene is TRBJ2-7, the V gene TRBV28; TRBD2 agrees at 9 bases. CDR1 MDHEN and CDR2 SYDVKM come from the germline V gene. Trimming at V came to 2 bases and at J to 1 base, leaving 6 bases not matched to a gene. The CDR3 consists of 16 residues. CDR3 sequence: CASSLSSGGLSYEQYF. As DNA, the CDR3 is TGTGCCAGCAGTTTAAGTAGCGGGGGCTTATCCTACGAGCAGTACTTC.

This clone was counted many times. The chain joins TRBV10-3 to TRBJ1-1; 8 bases align to TRBD1. Trimming cost V 6 bases and J 6 bases; bases outside gene matches: 3. CDR1 ENHRY and CDR2 SYGVKD come from the germline V gene. The CDR3 loop spans 12 amino acids. CDR3 sequence (DNA): TGTGCCATCAGCCAGACAGGGGCTGAAGCTTTCTTT. Its translation is CAISQTGAEAFF.

The chain uses TRBV7-7 and TRBJ2-1; 13 bases line up with TRBD2. Germline-derived CDR1 and CDR2 are SSHAT and FNYEAQ (reference sequence). CDR3 length equals 13 residues. CDR3 residues: CASTPGLAGEQFF. The DNA for the CDR3 is TGTGCTAGTACACCGGGACTAGCGGGGGAGCAGTTCTTC.

The rearrangement joins TRBV6-5 to TRBJ2-1; no firm D call. Germline V gene sequence: CDR1 MNHEY, CDR2 SVGAGI. The CDR3 spans 12 residues. The V end lost 6 bases, the J end lost 1 base, and 4 bases lay between the germline ends. CDR3 amino acids: CASSASYNEQFF. CDR3 bases: TGTGCCAGCAGCGCGTCCTACAATGAGCAGTTCTTC.

The V and J genes are TRBV10-3 and TRBJ2-1; 13 bases fit TRBD2. This CDR3 has 17 residues. From germline, CDR1 is ENHRY and CDR2 SYGVKD. V lost 2 bases, J lost 4 bases, and 5 bases stayed unmatched. CDR3 bases: TGTGCCATCAGTGAGCCCCCGGGACTAGCGGGGTACAATGAGCAGTTCTTC. This encodes CAISEPPGLAGYNEQFF.

With respect to this clone: A single base separates this from a much larger clone, so it may be a read error. This chain links TRBV4-2 with TRBJ2-2; D remains unclear. Per germline, CDR1 LGHNA and CDR2 YNFKEQ. Trimming cost V 1 base and J 0 bases, with 3 bases left between them. This CDR3 contains 14 residues. CDR3 residues: CASSQVTNTGELFF. Here the CDR3 DNA reads TGTGCCAGCAGCCAAGTAACGAACACCGGGGAGCTGTTTTTT.

This clone occurred many times. This sequence joins TRBV28 and TRBJ1-6; D not certain. Trimming took 5 bases from V and 7 from J, leaving 18 bases between them. CDR3 length: 16 residues. Germline CDR1 and CDR2: MDHEN and SYDVKM. In DNA form, the CDR3 reads TGTGCCAGCAGTACCCCCTCGGGCGGAAGGAATTCACCCCTCCACTTT. Amino acid sequence: CASSTPSGGRNSPLHF.

This clone was picked up one time. The CDR3 protein is CAWSVSGAGNVLGQYF. CDR3 DNA: TGTGCCTGGAGTGTATCGGGGGCTGGGAATGTTTTAGGGCAGTACTTC. The rearrangement uses TRBV30 and TRBJ2-7; D tentatively reads TRBD1 or TRBD2 (6 bases each). The CDR3 contains 16 residues. The V end lost 0 bases, the J end lost 9 bases, and 24 bases lay between the germline ends. CDR1 GTSNPN and CDR2 SVGIG come from the germline V gene (reference sequence).

This chain links TRBV5-4 with TRBJ2-7; a weak D match, TRBD2 (6 bases). Trimming removed 2 bases from V and 4 bases from J, with 16 bases in between. CDR1 and CDR2 from the germline V gene are SGHNT and YYREEE (reference sequence). This CDR3 comprises 15 residues. The CDR3 DNA reads TGTGCCAGCAGCTTCGAGGAGGGTGGATTTTACGAGCAGTACTTC. Translating gives CASSFEEGGFYEQYF.